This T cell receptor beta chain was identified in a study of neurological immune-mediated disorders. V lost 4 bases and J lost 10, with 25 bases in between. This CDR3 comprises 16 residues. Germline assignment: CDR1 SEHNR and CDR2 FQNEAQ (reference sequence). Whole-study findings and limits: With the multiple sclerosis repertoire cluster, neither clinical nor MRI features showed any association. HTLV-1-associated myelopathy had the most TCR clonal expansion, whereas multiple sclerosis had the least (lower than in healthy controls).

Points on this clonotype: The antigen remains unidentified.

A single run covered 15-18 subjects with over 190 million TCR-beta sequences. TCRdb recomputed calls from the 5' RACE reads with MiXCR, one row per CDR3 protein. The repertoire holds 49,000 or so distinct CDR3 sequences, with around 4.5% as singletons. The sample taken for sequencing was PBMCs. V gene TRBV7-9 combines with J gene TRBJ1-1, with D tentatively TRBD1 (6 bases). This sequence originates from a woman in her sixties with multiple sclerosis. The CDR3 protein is CASSSYRDNKIVGAFF. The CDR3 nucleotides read TGTGCCAGCAGCTCCTACAGGGACAACAAGATTGTCGGAGCTTTCTTT.